Listed here are 3 T cell receptor beta chains from one sample, sequenced in a study of STAT5B mutations in CD4+ large granular lymphocyte leukemia. Libraries were prepared by immunoSEQ multiplex PCR; TCRdb keeps only in-frame clonotypes and omits some of them. The table shows about 36,000 clones, with about three quarters occurring only once. Specimen: CD4+ T cells from blood buffy coats. The receptor source for this set is a human donor in good health.

The V gene is TRBV10-1, the J gene TRBJ2-1; 7 bases are shared with TRBD2. CDR3 length equals 19 residues. Unmatched junction bases numbered 19, after V lost 5 bases and J lost 3 bases. The germline CDR1 and CDR2 sequences are WNHNN and SYGVQD (reference sequence). CDR3 protein: CASSYETGEGRAGYNEQFF. CDR3 bases: TGCGCCAGCAGTTACGAGACTGGGGAAGGGAGGGCAGGCTACAATGAGCAGTTCTTC.

The chain couples TRBV10-3 to TRBJ2-5; 9 bases match TRBD2. Germline lookup yields CDR1 ENHRY and CDR2 SYGVKD. V lost 4 bases and J lost 5; bases outside the gene matches: 5. The CDR3 has 14 residues. CDR3 sequence: CAISVGLADETQYF. In DNA form, the CDR3 reads TGTGCCATCAGTGTGGGACTAGCAGATGAGACCCAGTACTTC.

The J gene is TRBJ1-1, the V gene TRBV7-8, with TRBD1 identical over 9 bases. This CDR3 is built from 16 residues. V shed 1 base, J shed 4 bases, and the junction held 7 bases outside the gene matches. Germline V gene sequence: CDR1 SGHVS, CDR2 FQNEAQ. CDR3 bases: TGTGCCAGCAGCTTAGGGGGACAGGGACGAGGCACTGAAGCTTTCTTT. Protein: CASSLGGQGRGTEAFF.